The sample holds a few counts of the clone carrying this TCR beta chain. Its specificity is not known. CDR1 is MGHDK, CDR2 SYGVNS, per germline. This CDR3 spans 14 amino acids. Trimming cost V 5 bases and J 7 bases; bases outside gene matches: 5. This sample was included in a study of T cell repertoires in cytomegalovirus infection. At the level of the study: Alongside well-studied HLA-B-restricted CMV epitopes, recently identified HLA-C-restricted CMV epitopes were also used. Indications came from public TCR beta signatures; they pointed to CMV infection and to a matching HLA type. Study observations and caveats: Across the ex vivo response, the dominant clonotypes were HLA-C-restricted CMV-specific TCR beta clonotypes.

TCRdb re-analysed the reads in MiXCR, keeping a single row per CDR3 protein. The sample yields some 500,000 distinct CDR3 sequences, 25% to 35% seen once. The TCR sequence derives from a human donor in good health (CMV status not recorded). Some clones in this sample may be carry-over from other donors' samples. Here the sequenced sample was cultured PBMCs, taken from culture after CMV antigen stimulation. The J gene is TRBJ1-1, the V gene TRBV25-1; 12 bases align to TRBD1. Here the CDR3 DNA reads TGTGCCAGCAGTTCGGGACAGGGGGCCTATGAAGCTTTCTTT. Amino acids: CASSSGQGAYEAFF.